This passage covers 21 T cell receptor beta chains from one sample sequenced in a study of blood T cell repertoires in COVID-19. Measured with immunoSEQ multiplex PCR; TCRdb has only the in-frame clones, and not every one. The sample consists of approximately 180,000 clones, 82% of them appearing once. The sequenced sample was PBMCs or T cells enriched from blood (not recorded which). These receptors were obtained from a woman aged 55-75 years with acute COVID-19.

The rearrangement uses TRBV30 and TRBJ1-5; possibly TRBD1 for D (6 bases). This CDR3 comprises 13 residues. Trimming left V 1 base short and J 4 bases short, with 8 bases between. Looked up from germline, CDR1 is GTSNPN and CDR2 is SVGIG (reference sequence). CDR3 nucleotide sequence: TGTGCCTGGAGTGGTCAGGGGAATCAGCCCCAGCATTTT. This translates into CAWSGQGNQPQHF.

The rearrangement joins TRBV5-6 to TRBJ1-1; D unclear. This CDR3 has 12 residues. The V gene lost 2 bases and the J gene lost 5 bases, with 7 bases spanning the gap. The germline CDR1 and CDR2 sequences are SGHDT and YYEEEE. The CDR3 nucleotides are TGTGCCAGCAGCTTTGACACAACTGAAGCTTTCTTT. Residues: CASSFDTTEAFF.

This rearrangement joins TRBV4-3 to TRBJ2-2; 8 nucleotides align to TRBD1. The trim removed 4 bases at V and 5 bases at J, leaving 9 bases unmatched. Per germline, CDR1 LGHNA and CDR2 YSLEER. The CDR3 is 16 residues long. The CDR3 DNA reads as TGCGCCAGCAGCCCCGGACAGGGTGGGGGGACCGGGGAGCTGTTTTTT. It is translated as CASSPGQGGGTGELFF.

The CDR3 spells CASSHHGGQANNSPLHF. Written as DNA, the CDR3 is TGCGCCAGCAGCCATCATGGGGGACAGGCAAATAATTCACCCCTCCACTTT. The genes are TRBV4-3 and TRBJ1-6; 8 nucleotides match TRBD1. V trimming: 3 bases; J trimming: 5 bases; junction bases outside the gene matches: 9. This CDR3 comprises 17 residues. Germline lookup yields CDR1 LGHNA and CDR2 YSLEER.

Notes on this clone: The same CDR3 arises from other DNA sequences in this sample as well. This chain connects TRBV6-5 to TRBJ1-1, with D hard to call. CDR3 length equals 13 residues. V dropped 5 bases and J dropped 5 bases, with 12 bases sitting between them. CDR1 is MNHEY and CDR2 is SVGAGI in the germline V gene. This chain's CDR3 is CASSLPGGTEAFF. DNA for the CDR3: TGTGCCAGCAGTCTCCCAGGAGGGACTGAAGCTTTCTTT.

V usage is TRBV19 and J usage is TRBJ2-5; perhaps TRBD1 as D (5 bases). The ends were cut back, 3 bases at V and 1 base at J, with 12 bases in the middle. The CDR3 contains 15 residues. Germline V lookup: CDR1 LNHDA, CDR2 SQIVND (reference sequence). CDR3 region: CASSIQGPIQETQYF. CDR3 nucleotide sequence: TGTGCCAGTAGTATTCAGGGTCCCATCCAAGAGACCCAGTACTTC.

This sequence joins TRBV10-3 and TRBJ2-7, with D possibly being TRBD2 (6 bases). V was trimmed by 10 bases and J by 5 bases, leaving 15 bases between them. CDR3 length: 12 residues. Germline CDR1 and CDR2: ENHRY and SYGVKD. The CDR3 reads CATAGSRHEQYV. The CDR3, as DNA: TGTGCCACCGCGGGGAGTAGACACGAGCAGTACGTC.

The count of this clone is one. This chain uses TRBV6-5 with TRBJ1-1; D call uncertain. Germline loops: CDR1 MNHEY, CDR2 SVGAGI. V was clipped by 4 bases and J by 4 bases, with 10 bases between them. This CDR3 region has 13 residues. CDR3 region: CASSLAGSTEAFF. The CDR3 DNA is TGTGCCAGCAGTTTGGCGGGGTCCACTGAAGCTTTCTTT.

The V and J genes are TRBV7-9 and TRBJ1-4; D not resolved. CDR3 length: 13 amino acids. From germline, CDR1 is SEHNR and CDR2 FQNEAQ (reference sequence). Between the trimmed V and J ends, which lost 5 bases and 1 base, there was a span of 5 bases. The DNA of the CDR3 is TGTGCCAGCAGCCGAGGAACTAATGAAAAACTGTTTTTT. Amino acid sequence: CASSRGTNEKLFF.

This clone was counted between two and nine times. The rearrangement uses TRBV7-9 and TRBJ1-2; D is unclear. Trimming cost V 5 bases and J 7 bases, with 17 bases left between them. Germline CDR1 SEHNR, CDR2 FQNEAQ (reference sequence). The CDR3 runs to 14 residues. The CDR3 reads CASSPQTRVSGYTF. CDR3 DNA sequence: TGTGCCAGCAGCCCCCAGACGCGGGTTTCTGGCTACACCTTC.

This CDR3 reads CASSSRDFLSGELFF. In nucleotides, the CDR3 is TGTGCCAGCAGCTCCCGGGACTTTCTCTCCGGGGAGCTGTTTTTT. The chain recombines TRBV7-2 with TRBJ2-2; a weak D match, TRBD2 (6 bases). The CDR3 has 15 amino acids. CDR1 and CDR2 from the germline V gene are SGHTA and FQGNSA. V was trimmed by 4 bases and J by 6 bases, leaving 15 bases between them. The entire variable domain, with the rest obtained from reference TRBV7-2 and TRBJ2-2, is as follows: GAGVSQSPSNKVTEKGKDVELRCDPISGHTALYWYRQSLGQGLEFLIYFQGNSAPDKSGLPSDRFSAERTGGSVSTLTIQRTQQEDSAVYLCASSSRDFLSGELFFGEGSRLTVL.

This clone was counted between two and nine times. The gene calls are TRBV14 and TRBJ1-5; D perhaps matches TRBD1 (5 bases). Germline CDR1 and CDR2: SGHDN and FVKESK. The germline V and J ends were trimmed by 1 base and 5 bases, with 6 bases remaining between them. The CDR3 sequence is 13 residues long. CDR3: CASSQGGHQPQHF. CDR3 DNA: TGTGCCAGCAGCCAAGGGGGCCATCAGCCCCAGCATTTT.

The genes are TRBV24-1 and TRBJ1-1, with a possible D match to TRBD1 (5 bases). This CDR3 is built from 13 residues. Trimming took off 4 bases at V and 2 bases at J, with 7 bases between the two ends. CDR1 KGHDR and CDR2 SFDVKD come from the germline V gene. The DNA for the CDR3 is TGTGCCACCAGTGACGGACAAAACACTGAAGCTTTCTTT. This encodes CATSDGQNTEAFF.

The rearrangement uses TRBV15 and TRBJ1-4; D is unresolved. Trimming cost V 0 bases and J 7 bases, with 12 bases left between them. Per germline, CDR1 LNHNV and CDR2 YYDKDF (reference sequence). The CDR3 covers 15 residues. For the CDR3, the DNA is TGTGCCACCAGCAGAGATCTGGGTTCGGGTGAAAAACTGTTTTTT. Its translation is CATSRDLGSGEKLFF.

This chain links TRBV9 with TRBJ2-3; 9 nucleotides match TRBD2. Trimming cost V 2 bases and J 0 bases; bases outside gene matches: 1. The CDR3 totals 15 residues. CDR1 and CDR2 from the germline V gene are SGDLS and YYNGEE. Written as DNA, the CDR3 is TGTGCCAGCAGCGTTAGCGGGGGAAGCACAGATACGCAGTATTTT. This translates into CASSVSGGSTDTQYF.

The rearrangement joins TRBV3-1 (or the pseudogene TRBV3-2) to TRBJ2-7; D is possibly TRBD1 (6 bases). CDR1 LGHDT and CDR2 YNNKEL come from the germline V gene (reference sequence). This CDR3 has 13 residues. Trimming stripped 0 bases from V and 7 bases from J, with 10 bases between. CDR3 DNA sequence: TGTGCCAGCAGCCAAGACAGGGGCCTGGAGCAGTACTTC. It yields the protein CASSQDRGLEQYF.

Only a few counts were recorded for this clone. This specimen includes other DNA sequences encoding the same CDR3. The chain has TRBV30 and TRBJ1-5; D unresolved. The CDR3 has 13 amino acids. V gave up 0 bases and J gave up 6 bases, with 9 bases separating them. The germline V gene encodes CDR1 GTSNPN and CDR2 SVGIG (reference sequence). CDR3 amino acids: CAWSVLGGQPQHF. The CDR3, as DNA: TGTGCCTGGAGTGTACTAGGAGGTCAGCCCCAGCATTTT.

The chain uses TRBV5-3 and TRBJ1-2, with 9 nucleotides matching TRBD1. TRBV5-3 counts as an open reading frame of uncertain function. This CDR3 spans 15 amino acids. V shed 3 bases and J 1 base; nucleotides not matched to a gene: 4. The CDR3: CARSYGTGLNYGYTF. The CDR3 bases are TGTGCCAGAAGCTACGGGACAGGGCTTAACTATGGCTACACCTTC.

This chain uses TRBV30 with TRBJ2-3; D may be TRBD2 (5 bases). Per the germline V gene, CDR1 is GTSNPN and CDR2 is SVGIG (reference sequence). The CDR3 is 15 residues long. V shed 7 bases and J shed 6 bases, with 23 bases lying between them. The CDR3 nucleotides are TGTGCCTACCGCCGGACTGGAACCCTAACGGATACGCAGTATTTT. Amino acids: CAYRRTGTLTDTQYF.

The chain recombines TRBV6-2 or TRBV6-3 with TRBJ2-2; maybe TRBD1 (6 bases). CDR3 length equals 20 residues. V was clipped by 6 bases and J by 2 bases, with 28 bases between them. Germline-derived CDR1 and CDR2 are MNHEY and SVGEGT. In nucleotides, the CDR3 is TGTGCCAGCAGCTCCGTGTTACGACAGGCCGCCCAATACAACACCGGGGAGCTGTTTTTT. Its translation is CASSSVLRQAAQYNTGELFF.

The genes are TRBV18 and TRBJ1-2, with D maybe TRBD1 (5 bases). This CDR3 spans 13 amino acids. Between the trimmed V and J ends, which lost 3 bases and 8 bases, there was a span of 13 bases. CDR1 is KGHSH, CDR2 LQKENI, per germline. CDR3: CASSPETDSGYTF. In DNA form, the CDR3 reads TGTGCCAGCTCACCTGAGACAGACTCAGGCTACACCTTC.